This T cell receptor (beta chain) emerged from a study of healthy donors' naive CD4 and CD8 T cells (dated by TCRdb to the mid-2010s). In terms of the full investigation: Donors were selected to cover three age groups (20-25, 40-50 and 60-70 years, five or six each), with a mean age of roughly 43, and half of the donors were female. The TCR alpha libraries followed the same workflow as the beta chain, except for a newly designed primer set that covered all functional IMGT alpha gene variants. To check how TCR variation relates to lineage commitment, the researchers sequenced rearranged TCR alpha and beta chains taken from naive CD4+ and CD8+ T cells. Peripheral blood mononuclear cells were obtained from some 17 unrelated, healthy individuals. Donors were HLA-typed by sequencing at HLA-A, -B, -C, -DRB1, -DQB1 and -DPB1 using the SBTexcellerator protocol, an ABI3130xl analyzer and SBTengine software.

The data were produced on a 454 GS FLX Titanium. TCR libraries were built from 500 to 550 ng of total RNA with a previously published linear amplification protocol. The Roche/454 Genome Sequencer with Titanium chemistry was used for sequencing. Per the original workflow: From 4 or 5 of the healthy donors, a total of about 78,000 rearranged TCR alpha transcripts were sequenced. Duplicate transcripts were removed, and unique TCR clonotypes were defined by the CDR3 junction according to IMGT nomenclature. In R 2.13.0, logistic regression modeled CD4 versus CD8 status on V and J genes, adjusting for donor effects, with Bonferroni correction for multiple testing. TCRdb applied fastp at Q25 and MiXCR to the public reads, then kept only in-frame beta chains. Each entry merges the rows of one CDR3 protein and shows their most common DNA and genes. In this record, the V and J calls reflect TCRdb's handling and not the investigators' own analysis. A total of 200,000 or so distinct CDR3 sequences appear in this sample, 65% to 75% of them only once. Less than 2.5% of the sample is taken by the ten largest.

In this sample, this clonotype turned up once. Its antigen specificity is not known. Base qualities are not at hand, and no much larger clone is one base apart. A read on its own is weak evidence. Cells with a CD4+CD8-CD45RO-CD45RA+ profile were isolated by FACS and defined as naive CD4+ T cells, and those with a CD8+CD4-CD45RA+CD27bright profile were defined as naive CD8+ T cells. Sorting used antibodies against CD4 (RPA-T4), CD8 (SK1), CD27 (O323), CD45RA (HI100) and CD45RO (UCHL1). Including cysteine and phenylalanine, the CDR3 has 12 amino acids. CDR3 DNA is the only sequence kept; it has 36 bases, read in frame from the first base. V drops 3 bases and J drops 8 bases, leaving 10 bases in between. CDR1 and CDR2 (LNHDA, SQIVND) derive from the germline V gene (reference sequence). What the research found in general, with its limitations: In both chains, CD4+ lineage was associated with a positively charged CDR3, and CD8+ lineage was associated with a negatively charged CDR3. Reportedly, most V and J gene segments showed bias between naive CD4+ and CD8+ cells, and this bias held consistently across donors regardless of HLA genotype. Because alpha and beta chains were sequenced in bulk and could not be paired, the effects of the two chains in combination were not assessed. About 13% of the variance in CD4/CD8 propensity appeared to be explained jointly by V genes, J genes and CDR3 charge, in a largely additive manner. Possible repertoire bias from homeostatic proliferation of naive T cells was not directly addressed.

This TCR was recovered from a pool of human donors in good health; the sample pools cells from several healthy donors. In this chain, TRBV19 is recombined with TRBJ1-1; 6 matching bases give a weak D call of TRBD1. The sequencing input was naive CD4+ and CD8+ T cells sorted from blood, pooled from several donors. According to the study, the label for this sample's cell subset or site signals: FACS-sorted naive CD4+ (CD45RO-CD45RA+) and naive CD8+ (CD45RA+CD27bright) T cells. The sequenced DNA is TGTGCCAGTAGTATGGGGGCTCTGGAAGCTTTCTTT. Protein translation: CASSMGALEAFF.